Listed below are T cell receptor beta chains from one sample, sequenced in a study of blood T cell repertoires in COVID-19. Measured with immunoSEQ multiplex PCR; TCRdb has only the in-frame clones, and not every one. The data hold some 130,000 clones, with approximately 90% observed a single time. Sequencing input: PBMCs or T cells enriched from blood (not recorded which). All receptors come from a man aged 45-65 years who had recovered from COVID-19. Each CDR3 is given with its conserved first and last residue. Each record gives: CDR3 length, V gene, clone size, J gene, D gene, CDR3 DNA, CDR3 protein. A D gene is named only where the DNA matches it firmly. Not all rows give a size; the values are once, few, many and, for expanded clones, a class.

cdr3_length: 16; v_call: TRBV27; clone_size: few; j_call: TRBJ2-3; d_call: TRBD2; cdr3_nt: TGTGCCAGCAGTCCCCCATTTGGCGGGGGGGCAGATACGCAGTATTTT; cdr3_aa: CASSPPFGGGADTQYF
cdr3_length: 13; v_call: TRBV11-2; clone_size: NA; j_call: TRBJ2-7; d_call: NA; cdr3_nt: TGTGCCAGCAGGCCGACAGTAAAAATCGAGCAGTACTTC; cdr3_aa: CASRPTVKIEQYF
cdr3_length: 15; v_call: TRBV15; clone_size: NA; j_call: TRBJ2-5; d_call: TRBD1; cdr3_nt: TGTGCCACCAGCAGCAAAGGGACAGGACAAGAGACCCAGTACTTC; cdr3_aa: CATSSKGTGQETQYF
cdr3_length: 14; v_call: TRBV18; clone_size: NA; j_call: TRBJ2-3; d_call: NA; cdr3_nt: TGTGCCAGCTCACCCGGGAACCCCACAGATACGCAGTATTTT; cdr3_aa: CASSPGNPTDTQYF
cdr3_length: 21; v_call: TRBV11-3; clone_size: NA; j_call: TRBJ2-1; d_call: TRBD2; cdr3_nt: TGTGCCAGCAGCTTAGAAGGGTCGCGGGAGCGCCAGAACGAAATTTACAATGAGCAGTTCTTC; cdr3_aa: CASSLEGSRERQNEIYNEQFF
cdr3_length: 17; v_call: TRBV7-6; clone_size: few; j_call: TRBJ2-3; d_call: NA; cdr3_nt: TGTGCCAGCAGCGTTCAAACGGGACACAGTCCCACAGATACGCAGTATTTT; cdr3_aa: CASSVQTGHSPTDTQYF
cdr3_length: 17; v_call: TRBV2; clone_size: NA; j_call: TRBJ2-6; d_call: NA; cdr3_nt: TGTGCCAGCAGCGACCGGGGTAAATGGACTGGGGCCAACGTCCTGACTTTC; cdr3_aa: CASSDRGKWTGANVLTF
cdr3_length: 13; v_call: TRBV5-1; clone_size: few; j_call: TRBJ1-1; d_call: TRBD1; cdr3_nt: TGCGCCAGCAGCTCATCAGGGGGCACTGAAGCTTTCTTT; cdr3_aa: CASSSSGGTEAFF
cdr3_length: 13; v_call: TRBV19; clone_size: NA; j_call: TRBJ1-4; d_call: NA; cdr3_nt: TGTGCCAGTAGTATTCGGGGTGGCGAAAAACTGTTTTTT; cdr3_aa: CASSIRGGEKLFF
cdr3_length: 16; v_call: TRBV6-5; clone_size: once; j_call: TRBJ1-3; d_call: NA; cdr3_nt: TGTGCCAGCAGTTACGCCATCACAGGGACGGGAAACACCATATATTTT; cdr3_aa: CASSYAITGTGNTIYF
cdr3_length: 12; v_call: TRBV12-3/TRBV12-4; clone_size: NA; j_call: TRBJ1-1; d_call: TRBD1; cdr3_nt: TGTGCCAGCAGTTTCCACAGGGGTGAAGCTTTCTTT; cdr3_aa: CASSFHRGEAFF
cdr3_length: 14; v_call: TRBV10-3; clone_size: NA; j_call: TRBJ1-5; d_call: TRBD1; cdr3_nt: TGTGCCATCAGACCGGACAGGGGGAATCAGCCCCAGCATTTT; cdr3_aa: CAIRPDRGNQPQHF
cdr3_length: 16; v_call: TRBV5-1; clone_size: NA; j_call: TRBJ2-7; d_call: TRBD2; cdr3_nt: TGCGCCAGCAGCTTCTTTACTAGCGGCGCGGGGTTGGAGCAGTACTTC; cdr3_aa: CASSFFTSGAGLEQYF
cdr3_length: 14; v_call: TRBV15; clone_size: NA; j_call: TRBJ2-3; d_call: NA; cdr3_nt: TGTGCCACCAGCAGATATGAGGGTACAGATACGCAGTATTTT; cdr3_aa: CATSRYEGTDTQYF
cdr3_length: 15; v_call: TRBV3-1/TRBV3-2; clone_size: NA; j_call: TRBJ1-1; d_call: NA; cdr3_nt: TGTGCCAGCAGCCCTGGACACGGGTCGAACACTGAAGCTTTCTTT; cdr3_aa: CASSPGHGSNTEAFF
cdr3_length: 14; v_call: TRBV19; clone_size: NA; j_call: TRBJ1-3; d_call: TRBD1; cdr3_nt: TGTGCCAGTAGTCCGGGACAGGCTGGAAACACCATATATTTT; cdr3_aa: CASSPGQAGNTIYF
cdr3_length: 14; v_call: TRBV28; clone_size: NA; j_call: TRBJ1-1; d_call: NA; cdr3_nt: TGTGCCAGCTATCCCGTAATCCGGGGCACTGAAGCTTTCTTT; cdr3_aa: CASYPVIRGTEAFF
cdr3_length: 17; v_call: TRBV19; clone_size: NA; j_call: TRBJ2-2; d_call: TRBD2; cdr3_nt: TGTGCCATCTCGTTGAATAGCGGGAATCTGAACACCGGGGAGCTGTTTTTT; cdr3_aa: CAISLNSGNLNTGELFF
cdr3_length: 13; v_call: TRBV2; clone_size: few; j_call: TRBJ1-2; d_call: NA; cdr3_nt: TGTGCCAGTGAAATCCGGGTGGACTATGGCTACACCTTC; cdr3_aa: CASEIRVDYGYTF
cdr3_length: 16; v_call: TRBV7-2; clone_size: NA; j_call: TRBJ2-7; d_call: TRBD2; cdr3_nt: TGTGCCAGCAGCTTCCTAGGGGGACTAGCGGGAGGAACGCGGTACTTC; cdr3_aa: CASSFLGGLAGGTRYF
cdr3_length: 13; v_call: TRBV12-3/TRBV12-4; clone_size: once; j_call: TRBJ1-2; d_call: TRBD1; cdr3_nt: TGTGCCAGCAACCGACAGGGGGTCGGTGGCTACACCTTC; cdr3_aa: CASNRQGVGGYTF
cdr3_length: 17; v_call: TRBV2; clone_size: NA; j_call: TRBJ1-6; d_call: NA; cdr3_nt: TGTGCCAGCAGTGAAAGGGCAACAGGGTTAAGCAATTCACCCCTCCACTTT; cdr3_aa: CASSERATGLSNSPLHF
cdr3_length: 16; v_call: TRBV24-1; clone_size: NA; j_call: TRBJ2-1; d_call: TRBD2; cdr3_nt: TGTGCCACCAGTGATTTAGCGGGAGGGCCGTACAATGAGCAGTTCTTC; cdr3_aa: CATSDLAGGPYNEQFF
cdr3_length: 15; v_call: TRBV7-9; clone_size: few; j_call: TRBJ1-1; d_call: TRBD1; cdr3_nt: TGTGCCAGCAGCGGCTGGACAGGGGATTACACTGAAGCTTTCTTT; cdr3_aa: CASSGWTGDYTEAFF
cdr3_length: 16; v_call: TRBV2; clone_size: NA; j_call: TRBJ2-1; d_call: TRBD2; cdr3_nt: TGTGCCAGCAGAAGACTAGCGGGGGGGCGAGACAATGAGCAGTTCTTC; cdr3_aa: CASRRLAGGRDNEQFF
cdr3_length: 14; v_call: TRBV2; clone_size: NA; j_call: TRBJ1-6; d_call: TRBD1; cdr3_nt: TGTGCCAGCGGGACAGGAGGGAAGAATTCACCCCTCCACTTT; cdr3_aa: CASGTGGKNSPLHF
cdr3_length: 13; v_call: TRBV24-1; clone_size: NA; j_call: TRBJ1-4; d_call: TRBD1; cdr3_nt: TGTGCCACCGGGGACAGCCGTAATGAAAAACTGTTTTTT; cdr3_aa: CATGDSRNEKLFF
cdr3_length: 14; v_call: TRBV5-1; clone_size: NA; j_call: TRBJ1-1; d_call: NA; cdr3_nt: TGCGCCAGCCAAACAAATCCGCAGGGGCGGGAAGCTTTCTTT; cdr3_aa: CASQTNPQGREAFF
cdr3_length: 16; v_call: TRBV5-1; clone_size: NA; j_call: TRBJ2-3; d_call: NA; cdr3_nt: TGCGCCAGCAGCTTGGTGGGTGTGGGCACGACAGATACGCAGTATTTT; cdr3_aa: CASSLVGVGTTDTQYF
cdr3_length: 17; v_call: TRBV7-9; clone_size: NA; j_call: TRBJ2-5; d_call: TRBD1; cdr3_nt: TGTGCCAGCAGCCAAGCCTACGGACAGGGGGCGAAGGAGACCCAGTACTTC; cdr3_aa: CASSQAYGQGAKETQYF
cdr3_length: 12; v_call: TRBV12-3/TRBV12-4; clone_size: NA; j_call: TRBJ2-1; d_call: TRBD2; cdr3_nt: TGTGCCAGCAGTTTGCGGGGGAAGGAGCAGTTCTTC; cdr3_aa: CASSLRGKEQFF
cdr3_length: 14; v_call: TRBV14; clone_size: NA; j_call: TRBJ1-4; d_call: TRBD1; cdr3_nt: TGTGCCAGCAGCCTCAGGGGGCTCGGTGAAAAACTGTTTTTT; cdr3_aa: CASSLRGLGEKLFF
cdr3_length: 12; v_call: TRBV2; clone_size: NA; j_call: TRBJ2-7; d_call: NA; cdr3_nt: TGTGCCAGCAGGGACTACCTTTCCGAGCAGTACTTC; cdr3_aa: CASRDYLSEQYF
cdr3_length: 13; v_call: TRBV7-2; clone_size: NA; j_call: TRBJ1-5; d_call: NA; cdr3_nt: TGTGCCAGCAGCTTGGGGACAAGTCAGCCCCAGCATTTT; cdr3_aa: CASSLGTSQPQHF
cdr3_length: 17; v_call: TRBV11-3; clone_size: NA; j_call: TRBJ2-6; d_call: TRBD1; cdr3_nt: TGTGCCAGCTGGGGGACAGCCGACTCTCTGGGGGCCAACGTCCTGACTTTC; cdr3_aa: CASWGTADSLGANVLTF
cdr3_length: 16; v_call: TRBV28; clone_size: NA; j_call: TRBJ2-6; d_call: NA; cdr3_nt: TGTGCCAGCAGTTCCTTTTCCGGCTCTGGGGCCAACGTCCTGACTTTC; cdr3_aa: CASSSFSGSGANVLTF
cdr3_length: 13; v_call: TRBV6-4; clone_size: NA; j_call: TRBJ2-1; d_call: TRBD2; cdr3_nt: TGTGCCAGCAGCCTTAGCGGGGGGCTTGAGCAGTTCTTC; cdr3_aa: CASSLSGGLEQFF
cdr3_length: 15; v_call: TRBV3-1/TRBV3-2; clone_size: NA; j_call: TRBJ1-6; d_call: NA; cdr3_nt: TGTGCCAGCAGCCAAGATTTTGAGATTAATTCACCCCTCCACTTT; cdr3_aa: CASSQDFEINSPLHF
cdr3_length: 17; v_call: TRBV19; clone_size: NA; j_call: TRBJ1-6; d_call: NA; cdr3_nt: TGTGCCAGTAGTATAGTGGTTTCGCGCTCCTATAATTCACCCCTCCACTTT; cdr3_aa: CASSIVVSRSYNSPLHF
cdr3_length: 13; v_call: TRBV29-1; clone_size: NA; j_call: TRBJ1-2; d_call: NA; cdr3_nt: TGCAGCGTTGAACGGGGATTGGGCTATGGCTACACCTTC; cdr3_aa: CSVERGLGYGYTF